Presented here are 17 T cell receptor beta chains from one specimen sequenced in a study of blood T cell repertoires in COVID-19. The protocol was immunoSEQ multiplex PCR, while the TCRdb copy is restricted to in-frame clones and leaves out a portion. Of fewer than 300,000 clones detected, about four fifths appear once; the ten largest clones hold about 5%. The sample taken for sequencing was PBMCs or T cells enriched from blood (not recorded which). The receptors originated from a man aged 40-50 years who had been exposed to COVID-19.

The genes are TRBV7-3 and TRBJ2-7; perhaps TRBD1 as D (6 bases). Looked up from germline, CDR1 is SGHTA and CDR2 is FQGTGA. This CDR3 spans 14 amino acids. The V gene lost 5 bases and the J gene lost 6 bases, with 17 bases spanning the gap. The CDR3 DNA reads TGTGCCAGCAGCCCTACCAGGGGATCAAGCGAGCAGTACTTC. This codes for CASSPTRGSSEQYF.

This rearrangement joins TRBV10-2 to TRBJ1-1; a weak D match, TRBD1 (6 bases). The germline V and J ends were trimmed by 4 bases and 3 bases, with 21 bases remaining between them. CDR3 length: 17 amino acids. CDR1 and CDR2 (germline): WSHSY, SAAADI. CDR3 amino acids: CASSVFRAGAHHTEAFF. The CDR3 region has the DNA TGCGCCAGCAGTGTATTTCGGGCAGGGGCACACCACACTGAAGCTTTCTTT.

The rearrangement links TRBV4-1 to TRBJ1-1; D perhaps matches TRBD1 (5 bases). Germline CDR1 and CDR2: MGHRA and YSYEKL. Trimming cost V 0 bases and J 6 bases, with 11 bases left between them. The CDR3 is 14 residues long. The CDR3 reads CASSQEDRGAEAFF. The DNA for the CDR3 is TGCGCCAGCAGCCAAGAGGATCGGGGGGCTGAAGCTTTCTTT.

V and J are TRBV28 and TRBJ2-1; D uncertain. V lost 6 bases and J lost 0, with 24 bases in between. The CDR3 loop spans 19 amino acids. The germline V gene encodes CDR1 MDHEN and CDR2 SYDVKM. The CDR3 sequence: CASSPEIDSHLSSYNEQFF. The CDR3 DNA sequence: TGTGCCAGCAGCCCCGAGATAGATTCTCACCTTAGCTCCTACAATGAGCAGTTCTTC.

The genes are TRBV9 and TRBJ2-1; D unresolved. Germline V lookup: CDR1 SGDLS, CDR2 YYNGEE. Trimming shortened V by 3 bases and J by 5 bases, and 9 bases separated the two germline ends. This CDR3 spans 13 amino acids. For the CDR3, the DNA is TGTGCCAGCAGCGCCAGGTCCGACAATGAGCAGTTCTTC. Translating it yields CASSARSDNEQFF.

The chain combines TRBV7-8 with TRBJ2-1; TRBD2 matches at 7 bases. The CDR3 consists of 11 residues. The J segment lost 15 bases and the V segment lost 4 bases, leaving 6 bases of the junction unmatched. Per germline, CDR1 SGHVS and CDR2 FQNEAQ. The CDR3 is CASSSWSGGFF. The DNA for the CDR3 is TGTGCCAGCAGCTCATGGTCGGGGGGGTTCTTC.

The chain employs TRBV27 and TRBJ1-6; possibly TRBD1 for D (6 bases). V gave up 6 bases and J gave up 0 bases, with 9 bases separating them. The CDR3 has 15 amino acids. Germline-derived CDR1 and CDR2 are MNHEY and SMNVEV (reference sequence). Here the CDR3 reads CASRSDSSYNSPLHF. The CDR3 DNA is TGTGCCAGCAGGTCGGACAGCTCCTATAATTCACCCCTCCACTTT.

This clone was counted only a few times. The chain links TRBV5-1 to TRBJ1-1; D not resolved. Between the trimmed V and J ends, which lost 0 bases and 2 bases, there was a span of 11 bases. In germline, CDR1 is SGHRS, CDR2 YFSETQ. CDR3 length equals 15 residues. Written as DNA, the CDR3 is TGCGCCAGCAGCTTGGCCGGGAGTTCAAACACTGAAGCTTTCTTT. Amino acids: CASSLAGSSNTEAFF.

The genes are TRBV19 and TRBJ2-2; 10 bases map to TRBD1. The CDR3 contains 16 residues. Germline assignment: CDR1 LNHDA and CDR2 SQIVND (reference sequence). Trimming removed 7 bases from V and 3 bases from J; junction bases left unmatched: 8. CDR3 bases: TGTGCCAGTAACTCGGGACAGGGGACGTACACCGGGGAGCTGTTTTTT. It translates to CASNSGQGTYTGELFF. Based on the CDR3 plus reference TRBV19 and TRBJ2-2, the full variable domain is DGGITQSPKYLFRKEGQNVTLSCEQNLNHDAMYWYRQDPGQGLRLIYYSQIVNDFQKGDIAEGYSVSREKKESFPLTVTSAQKNPTAFYLCASNSGQGTYTGELFFGEGSRLTVL.

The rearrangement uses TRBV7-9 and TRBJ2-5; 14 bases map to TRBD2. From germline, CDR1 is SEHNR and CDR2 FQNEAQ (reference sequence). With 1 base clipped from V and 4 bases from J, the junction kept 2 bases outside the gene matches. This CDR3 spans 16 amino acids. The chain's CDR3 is CASSLGGLAGGETQYF. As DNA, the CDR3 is TGTGCCAGCAGCTTAGGAGGACTAGCGGGAGGAGAGACCCAGTACTTC.

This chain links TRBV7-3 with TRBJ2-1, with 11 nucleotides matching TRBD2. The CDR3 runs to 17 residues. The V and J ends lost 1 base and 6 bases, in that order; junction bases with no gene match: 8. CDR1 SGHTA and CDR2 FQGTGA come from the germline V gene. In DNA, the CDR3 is TGTGCCAGCAGCTTAATGGGGCTAGCGGGAGGCATCAATGAGCAGTTCTTC. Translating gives CASSLMGLAGGINEQFF. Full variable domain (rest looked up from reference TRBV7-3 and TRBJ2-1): GAGVSQTPSNKVTEKGKYVELRCDPISGHTALYWYRQSLGQGPEFLIYFQGTGAADDSGLPNDRFFAVRPEGSVSTLKIQRTERGDSAVYLCASSLMGLAGGINEQFFGPGTRLTVL.

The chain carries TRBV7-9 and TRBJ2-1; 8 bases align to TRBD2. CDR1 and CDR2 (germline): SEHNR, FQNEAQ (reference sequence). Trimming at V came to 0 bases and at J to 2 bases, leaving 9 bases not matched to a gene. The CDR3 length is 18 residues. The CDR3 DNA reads TGTGCCAGCAGCTTAGCGCTTGAGAGCGGGAGTACCTACAATGAGCAGTTCTTC. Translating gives CASSLALESGSTYNEQFF.

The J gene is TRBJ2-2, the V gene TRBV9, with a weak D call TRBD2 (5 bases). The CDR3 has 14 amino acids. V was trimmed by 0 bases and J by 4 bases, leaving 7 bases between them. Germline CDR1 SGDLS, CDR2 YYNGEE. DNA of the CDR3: TGTGCCAGCAGCGTAGCTACTAGCACCGGGGAGCTGTTTTTT. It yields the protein CASSVATSTGELFF.

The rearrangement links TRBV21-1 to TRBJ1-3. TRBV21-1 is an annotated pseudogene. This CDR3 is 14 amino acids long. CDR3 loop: CASSLSEIGNTIYF. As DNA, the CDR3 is TGTGCCAGCAGCCTCTCGGAGATTGGAAACACCATATATTTT.

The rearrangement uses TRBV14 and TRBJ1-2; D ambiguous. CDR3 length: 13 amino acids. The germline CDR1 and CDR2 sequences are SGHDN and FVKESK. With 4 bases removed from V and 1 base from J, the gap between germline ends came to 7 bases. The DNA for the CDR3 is TGTGCCAGCAGCCGCCAGTTTAACTATGGCTACACCTTC. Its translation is CASSRQFNYGYTF.

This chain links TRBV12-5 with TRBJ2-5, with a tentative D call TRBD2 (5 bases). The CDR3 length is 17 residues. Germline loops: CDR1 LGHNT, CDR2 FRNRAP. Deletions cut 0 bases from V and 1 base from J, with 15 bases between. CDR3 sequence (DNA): TGTGCTAGTGGTTTGGTACCTTCCTACGCGGGCCAAGAGACCCAGTACTTC. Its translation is CASGLVPSYAGQETQYF.

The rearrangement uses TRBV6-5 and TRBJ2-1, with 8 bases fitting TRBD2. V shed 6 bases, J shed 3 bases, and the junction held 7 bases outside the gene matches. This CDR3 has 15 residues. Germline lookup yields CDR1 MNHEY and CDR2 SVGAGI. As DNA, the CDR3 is TGTGCCAGCAGAACTACTAGCGGACTCTACAATGAGCAGTTCTTC. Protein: CASRTTSGLYNEQFF.